Following are 2 T cell receptor beta chains from one sample sequenced in a study of early T cells in non-severe SARS-CoV-2 infection. Each CDR3 protein gets one entry after TCRdb re-called the 5' RACE reads with MiXCR. This sample has some 66,000 distinct CDR3 sequences, with about 12% found just once. The material sequenced was whole blood. Receptor source: an adult who was a healthcare worker with PCR-confirmed SARS-CoV-2 infection or an uninfected control (not recorded which).

Ten or more counts support this clonotype. V is TRBV11-2 and J is TRBJ2-1, with TRBD1 matching over 8 bases. CDR1 is SGHAT and CDR2 is FQNNGV in the germline V gene. The V and J ends lost 5 bases and 14 bases, in that order; junction bases with no gene match: 29. This CDR3 spans 19 amino acids. The CDR3 here is CASSPNPGQGWLRRLWKFF. The CDR3 DNA is TGTGCCAGCAGCCCAAACCCCGGACAGGGTTGGCTAAGACGTCTATGGAAGTTCTTC.

This clonotype was observed many times. The chain employs TRBV10-3 and TRBJ2-2; 8 nucleotides match TRBD2. Per germline, CDR1 ENHRY and CDR2 SYGVKD. This CDR3 has 14 residues. The J segment lost 5 bases and the V segment lost 11 bases, leaving 10 bases of the junction unmatched. The CDR3 reads CAAGGTSSTGELFF. The CDR3 DNA follows: TGTGCCGCCGGGGGGACTAGTTCGACCGGGGAGCTGTTTTTT.